The clone carrying this TCR beta chain was seen a handful of times. This sample was taken from a study of blood T cell repertoires in COVID-19. Study at large: T cells, B-cell-depleted T cells, or PBMCs supplied cDNA or gDNA.

CDR3 length: 13 residues. Per the germline V gene, CDR1 is SGHTS and CDR2 is YDEGEE. After removal of 4 bases from V and 7 bases from J, the junction contained 6 bases not matched to a gene. Original analysis: Counts of nucleated cells, estimated from reference gene primer amplification, were obtained. Repertoires were generated with immunoSEQ multiplex PCR, while TCRdb's copy carries only in-frame clones and drops some. From that table come the V and J calls and clone size; the DNA was used to work out D and trimming. The top ten clones hold roughly 3% of a sample with 340,000 or so clones, 80% to 90% of them seen once.

Sequenced: peripheral blood. The sequence derives from a man between 25 and 39 years old with active or convalescent COVID-19. The genes are TRBV5-8 and TRBJ2-7, with TRBD2 matching 9 bases. The CDR3 protein is CASSKQLAGEQYF. The CDR3 DNA reads as TGTGCCAGCAGCAAACAGCTAGCGGGAGAGCAGTACTTC.